This TCR beta chain emerged from a study of CD8 T cells in Susac syndrome. RNA, at about 0.45 to 1 ug, was reverse transcribed with random hexamers. Amplification of TCR beta CDR3 by immunoSEQ multiplex PCR spanned 54 Vbeta and 13 Jbeta. TCRdb ran MiXCR on the immunoSEQ multiplex PCR reads and lists one entry per CDR3 protein. The sample yields about 210,000 distinct CDR3 sequences, 95% seen once. TCR beta from blood CD8+ and CD4+ T cells was sequenced. Per germline, CDR1 LGHDT and CDR2 YNNKEL (reference sequence). Trimming cost V 0 bases and J 1 base, with 10 bases left between them. The CDR3 is 15 residues long.

Sample: CD4+ T cells from PBMCs. The TCR comes from a human donor with multiple sclerosis. The V gene is TRBV3-1, the J gene TRBJ2-7; D is uncertain. DNA of the CDR3: TGTGCCAGCAGCCAAGAGGGATTACTGTCCTACGAGCAGTACTTC. Translation gives CASSQEGLLSYEQYF.